A selection of T cell receptor beta chains follows, all from one sample in a study of OX40 agonist ivuxolimab in advanced cancers. Using immunoSEQ multiplex PCR, the repertoire was profiled, and TCRdb retains in-frame clones only, with some absent. The table has around 18,000 clones, roughly 88% seen once. This specimen was CD4+ or CD8+ T cells sorted from blood, taken in a trial of the OX40 agonist ivuxolimab. The receptors shown here come from an adult with an advanced solid tumor such as melanoma, head and neck, liver or kidney cancer. CDR3s include the opening cysteine and the closing phenylalanine or tryptophan. D genes are given only for firm matches. The size entry is marked missing in some rows and otherwise reads once, few, many or a size class.

V gene	D gene	J gene	clone size	CDR3 DNA	CDR3 protein
TRBV6-4	-	TRBJ1-5	-	TGTGCCAGCAGACCGGGCGGGGGGGTCAGCAATCAGCCCCAGCATTTT	CASRPGGGVSNQPQHF
TRBV7-9	-	TRBJ2-4	-	TGTGCCAGCAGCTTAGCTACACAGCTAGCCAAAAACATTCAGTACTTC	CASSLATQLAKNIQYF
TRBV7-9	TRBD2	TRBJ2-7	-	TGTGCCAGCAGATGGGGACTAGCGGACGACTACGAGCAGTACTTC	CASRWGLADDYEQYF
TRBV7-9	-	TRBJ2-7	-	TGTGCCAGCAGCCTTACTCGATTGGAGCAGTACTTC	CASSLTRLEQYF
TRBV28	TRBD2	TRBJ2-7	-	TGTGCTACCACGGGACTAGCGGGAGGGCCCGCAGACGAGCAGTACTTC	CATTGLAGGPADEQYF
TRBV7-9	-	TRBJ2-7	-	TGTGCCAGCAGCTTGGGACAACGCTACGAGCAGTACTTC	CASSLGQRYEQYF
TRBV18	-	TRBJ2-2	-	TGTGCCAGCTCACCATCCCAGGGCACCGGGGAGCTGTTTTTT	CASSPSQGTGELFF
TRBV7-2	-	TRBJ2-1	-	TGTGCCAGCAGCGGACATGAGCAGTTCTTC	CASSGHEQFF
TRBV11-3	-	TRBJ2-2	-	TGTGCCAGCAGCTTAAAACCCGTGTGGGACGGGGAGCTGTTTTTT	CASSLKPVWDGELFF
TRBV7-9	TRBD2	TRBJ2-7	-	TGTGCCAGCAGTCCAACCGGGACTAGATGGTCCGAGCAGTACTTC	CASSPTGTRWSEQYF
TRBV5-1	-	TRBJ2-7	-	TGCGCCAGCAGCTTGGTTGGGCAGGGCGACTACGAGCAGTACTTC	CASSLVGQGDYEQYF
TRBV19	TRBD1	TRBJ2-5	-	TGTGCCAGTAGTACTTCCACAGGGGTTGGGGAGACCCAGTACTTC	CASSTSTGVGETQYF
TRBV7-9	-	TRBJ2-3	once	TGTGCCAGCAGCCCCGTACGGGGGCTGAGCACAGATACGCAGTATTTT	CASSPVRGLSTDTQYF
TRBV27	-	TRBJ2-1	-	TGTGCCAGCAGTTTATGGCCACTAAGCTCCTACAATGAGCAGTTCTTC	CASSLWPLSSYNEQFF
TRBV28	-	TRBJ2-4	-	TGTGCCAGCTGTCCCCCCGGGTCCCTGGGGACCAAAAACATTCAGTACTTC	CASCPPGSLGTKNIQYF
TRBV11-3	-	TRBJ2-1	-	TGTGCCAGCACCCAAGGGGGCTGGCGGGAGGATGAGCAGTTCTTC	CASTQGGWREDEQFF
TRBV18	-	TRBJ2-2	-	TGTGCCAGCTCCCCGCCACACACCGGGGAGCTGTTTTTT	CASSPPHTGELFF
TRBV9	TRBD2	TRBJ2-1	-	TGTGCCAGCAGCGCTAGCGGGGGCAATGAGCAGTTCTTC	CASSASGGNEQFF
TRBV29-1	TRBD1	TRBJ1-2	once	TGCAGCGTTGGGGGACAGGGGTCCGATGGCTACACCTTC	CSVGGQGSDGYTF
TRBV4-3	-	TRBJ2-7	-	TGCGCCAGCAGCCAAGATGCCCCTACTTCCTACGAGCAGTACTTC	CASSQDAPTSYEQYF
TRBV7-2	-	TRBJ2-7	-	TGTGCCAGCAGCTTCGGTGGGGCCGACTCCTACGAGCAGTACTTC	CASSFGGADSYEQYF
TRBV27	TRBD1	TRBJ2-1	-	TGTGCCAGCAGTCGACAGGGCTACAATGAGCAGTTCTTC	CASSRQGYNEQFF
TRBV28	-	TRBJ2-1	-	TGTGCCAGCAGTCCAGTAGAAGGGGCGCTGAGGGTCAATGAGCAGTTCTTC	CASSPVEGALRVNEQFF
TRBV7-2	-	TRBJ2-1	-	TGTGCCAGCAGCTTGAGGCTAGCCCGGGGGTATGAGCAGTTCTTC	CASSLRLARGYEQFF
TRBV27	-	TRBJ1-6	-	TGTGCCAGCAGATTACAGGGTTATAATTCACCCCTCCACTTT	CASRLQGYNSPLHF
TRBV11-2	TRBD2	TRBJ2-3	-	TGTGCCAGCCAAGGAGCGGGAGTCGGCACAGATACGCAGTATTTT	CASQGAGVGTDTQYF